The 27 T cell receptor beta chains given below trace back to one sample, sequenced in a study of beta chain features in type 1 diabetes. Expressed TCRB transcripts were sequenced because the entire RNA isolate underwent reverse transcription. Sequenced by immunoSEQ multiplex PCR; TCRdb stores in-frame clones only, minus some. The sample has around 430,000 clones, roughly 30% seen once. Sequencing was done on a sample of naive CD4+ T cells from blood. The receptor source for this set is a man in his late teens or twenties in good health.

This clone was found a few times. V gene TRBV7-8 combines with J gene TRBJ2-1, with TRBD2 as a possible D gene (6 bases). This CDR3 contains 16 residues. Germline lookup yields CDR1 SGHVS and CDR2 FQNEAQ. The V gene lost 5 bases and the J gene lost 6 bases, with 20 bases spanning the gap. Written as DNA, the CDR3 is TGTGCCAGCAGCCGCCGCCGGGCCCAGGGAGGCAATGAGCAGTTCTTC. Protein sequence: CASSRRRAQGGNEQFF.

The chain has TRBV6-5 and TRBJ2-7; 8 bases align to TRBD2. The CDR3 is 12 amino acids. Germline CDR1 reads MNHEY; CDR2 reads SVGAGI. The J segment lost 8 bases and the V segment lost 5 bases, leaving 5 bases of the junction unmatched. The CDR3 nucleotides are TGTGCCAGCAGTCCCGGACTAGCCAAGCAGTACTTC. Its translation is CASSPGLAKQYF.

This rearrangement joins TRBV10-3 to TRBJ2-7; perhaps TRBD1 as D (6 bases). Germline V gene lookup returns CDR1 ENHRY and CDR2 SYGVKD. The CDR3 runs 12 residues. The V end was cut by 6 bases, the J end by 3 bases, with 9 bases between. The CDR3 DNA reads as TGTGCCATCAGCACGGACAGCTACGAGCAGTACTTC. Protein product: CAISTDSYEQYF.

A few counts support this clone. The chain employs TRBV14 and TRBJ2-7; the match to TRBD2 covers 10 bases. Germline CDR1 and CDR2: SGHDN and FVKESK. V lost 5 bases to trimming and J lost 2 bases; unmatched junction nucleotides: 6. This CDR3 is built from 15 residues. CDR3 sequence: CASSATSGITYEQYF. CDR3 bases: TGTGCCAGCAGCGCAACTAGCGGGATTACCTACGAGCAGTACTTC.

This chain uses TRBV7-2 with TRBJ2-7; the match to TRBD1 covers 12 bases. Germline V gives CDR1 SGHTA, CDR2 FQGNSA. V was pared by 2 bases and J by 5 bases, with 4 bases of the junction left unmatched. The CDR3 is made up of 15 amino acids. Written as DNA, the CDR3 is TGTGCCAGCAGCTTAAAGGGACAGGGGGCCCACGAGCAGTACTTC. Its translation is CASSLKGQGAHEQYF.

The genes are TRBV9 and TRBJ2-1; 7 bases are a match to TRBD2. Trimming removed 5 bases from V and 0 bases from J; junction bases left unmatched: 8. CDR1 is SGDLS, CDR2 YYNGEE, per germline. CDR3 length: 16 amino acids. The CDR3 DNA follows: TGTGCCAGCAGTATTACTAGCGCGAGCTCCTACAATGAGCAGTTCTTC. It yields the protein CASSITSASSYNEQFF.

About this clone: This specimen includes other DNA sequences encoding the same CDR3. The V call is TRBV18, the J call TRBJ2-7, with no clear D. Per the germline V gene, CDR1 is KGHSH and CDR2 is LQKENI. V lost 0 bases, J lost 4 bases, and 7 bases lay in between. CDR3 size: 13 residues. CDR3 nucleotides: TGTGCCAGCTCACCACCTAGTTCATACGAGCAGTACTTC. Its protein is CASSPPSSYEQYF.

J is TRBJ1-4 and V is TRBV29-1; 7 nucleotides match TRBD1. The CDR3 is made up of 13 amino acids. Germline-derived CDR1 and CDR2 are SQVTM and ANQGSEA. Unmatched junction bases numbered 1, after V lost 2 bases and J lost 4 bases. In nucleotides, the CDR3 is TGCAGCGTTGAACCAGGGGGTAATGAAAAACTGTTTTTT. It translates to CSVEPGGNEKLFF.

The J gene is TRBJ2-5, the V gene TRBV30; D ambiguous. From germline, CDR1 is GTSNPN and CDR2 SVGIG (reference sequence). V lost 0 bases to trimming and J lost 4 bases, with 6 bases between them. The CDR3 runs to 12 residues. The CDR3 sequence: CAWSVNRETQYF. The CDR3, as DNA: TGTGCCTGGAGTGTCAACCGAGAGACCCAGTACTTC.

The V call is TRBV7-3, the J call TRBJ2-5, with D possibly TRBD1 on 6 matching bases. V lost 4 bases, J lost 3 bases, and 9 bases lay in between. CDR3 length equals 13 residues. Germline CDR1 is SGHTA and CDR2 is FQGTGA. CDR3 amino acids: CASSWGPEETQYF. The CDR3 DNA follows: TGTGCCAGCAGCTGGGGGCCCGAAGAGACCCAGTACTTC.

The chain has TRBV7-8 and TRBJ2-5; 8 bases agree with TRBD1. Germline CDR1 and CDR2: SGHVS and FQNEAQ. V shed 0 bases, J shed 3 bases, and the junction held 3 bases outside the gene matches. The CDR3 has 15 residues. The CDR3 DNA is TGTGCCAGCAGCTTAGCTGCGACAGGGGAAGAGACCCAGTACTTC. Protein sequence: CASSLAATGEETQYF.

This clone was detected a few times. This chain joins TRBV29-1 and TRBJ2-1; D not certain. CDR1 is SQVTM and CDR2 is ANQGSEA in the germline V gene. Trimming shortened V by 4 bases and J by 6 bases, and 10 bases separated the two germline ends. The CDR3 sequence is 12 residues long. This chain's CDR3 is CSVVRQVNEQFF. The CDR3 region has the DNA TGCAGCGTTGTTCGGCAGGTCAATGAGCAGTTCTTC.

The rearrangement links TRBV7-2 to TRBJ2-2; 9 nucleotides match TRBD1. V gave up 5 bases and J gave up 7 bases; unmatched junction bases: 14. Germline values: CDR1 SGHTA, CDR2 FQGNSA. The CDR3 is made up of 17 amino acids. In DNA form, the CDR3 reads TGTGCCAGCAGCGCCGAACGGGACAGGGCATTAATCGGGGAGCTGTTTTTT. Translation gives CASSAERDRALIGELFF.

The chain links TRBV7-2 to TRBJ2-7, with D perhaps matching TRBD1 (6 bases). CDR1 SGHTA and CDR2 FQGNSA come from the germline V gene. Trimming took 2 bases from V and 5 from J, leaving 19 bases between them. The CDR3 covers 16 residues. DNA of the CDR3: TGTGCCAGCAGCTTAATAGCAGGGGCGGGCCGGGACGAGCAGTACTTC. Translated, it gives CASSLIAGAGRDEQYF.

Comments on this clone: At the DNA level, this CDR3 is encoded by other sequences in the same sample as well. The V call is TRBV9, the J call TRBJ2-7; 7 bases match TRBD2. With 0 bases clipped from V and 1 base from J, the junction kept 1 base outside the gene matches. The CDR3 is 14 amino acids. Germline values: CDR1 SGDLS, CDR2 YYNGEE. The CDR3 DNA reads as TGTGCCAGCAGCGTAGTCGGGGGGTCCTACGAGCAGTACTTC. Encoded protein: CASSVVGGSYEQYF.

The rearrangement links TRBV14 to TRBJ1-1; 9 nucleotides agree with TRBD1. V was clipped by 4 bases and J by 3 bases; unmatched bases: 6. The germline V gene encodes CDR1 SGHDN and CDR2 FVKESK. This CDR3 region has 15 residues. The CDR3 reads CASSRLTGGYTEAFF. The CDR3 region has the DNA TGTGCCAGCAGCCGTCTGACAGGGGGTTACACTGAAGCTTTCTTT.

The chain combines TRBV28 with TRBJ2-1, with D uncertain. V was cut by 2 bases and J by 10 bases, with 12 bases left in between. CDR3 length: 13 amino acids. Germline V gives CDR1 MDHEN, CDR2 SYDVKM. The CDR3 region has the DNA TGTGCCAGCAGTTTAGGGAACAACTTCGAGCAGTTCTTC. Translated: CASSLGNNFEQFF.

CDR3: CASSMGQTQYF. The CDR3 nucleotides are TGTGCCAGTAGTATGGGACAGACCCAGTACTTC. The chain couples TRBV19 to TRBJ2-5; D possibly uses TRBD1 or TRBD2 (5 bases each). Trimming removed 3 bases at V and 6 bases at J, with 5 bases between. Looked up from germline, CDR1 is LNHDA and CDR2 is SQIVND (reference sequence). The CDR3 runs 11 residues.

This clone was seen more than once but under ten times. The V gene is TRBV29-1, the J gene TRBJ2-5; 14 nucleotides line up with TRBD2. With V trimmed by 6 bases and J by 4 bases, 4 bases remained unmatched. CDR3 length: 14 amino acids. Germline CDR1 is SQVTM and CDR2 is ANQGSEA. CDR3 amino acids: CSVAGLAGAETQYF. The CDR3 DNA follows: TGCAGCGTGGCGGGACTAGCGGGAGCAGAGACCCAGTACTTC.

This clone has only a few counts. The chain recombines TRBV30 with TRBJ2-3; 7 nucleotides line up with TRBD2. Trimming removed 3 bases from V and 7 bases from J; junction bases left unmatched: 13. The CDR3 is made up of 15 amino acids. Germline values: CDR1 GTSNPN, CDR2 SVGIG (reference sequence). The CDR3 is CAWSTVAGGKNTQYF. Written as DNA, the CDR3 is TGTGCCTGGAGCACCGTAGCGGGCGGCAAAAATACGCAGTATTTT.

This sequence joins TRBV4-3 and TRBJ2-7; 7 bases fit TRBD2. The V segment lost 0 bases and the J segment 7 bases; nucleotides outside the gene matches: 6. The CDR3 totals 14 residues. Per the germline V gene, CDR1 is LGHNA and CDR2 is YSLEER. The chain's CDR3 is CASSQDRLAGEQYF. In DNA, the CDR3 is TGCGCCAGCAGCCAAGATAGACTAGCTGGGGAGCAGTACTTC.

This rearrangement joins TRBV9 to TRBJ2-7, with no clear D. CDR1 is SGDLS, CDR2 YYNGEE, per germline. The CDR3 contains 16 residues. Trimming shortened V by 4 bases and J by 3 bases, and 20 bases separated the two germline ends. CDR3 in amino acids: CASSPLWDSSSYEQYF. Written as DNA, the CDR3 is TGTGCCAGCAGCCCCCTCTGGGATAGCTCCAGCTACGAGCAGTACTTC.

The rearrangement uses TRBV30 and TRBJ2-5; perhaps D is TRBD1 or TRBD2 (5 bases each). Germline-derived CDR1 and CDR2 are GTSNPN and SVGIG (reference sequence). The CDR3 length is 13 residues. The V end lost 4 bases, the J end lost 1 base, and 10 bases lay between the germline ends. The CDR3 protein is CAWNEGTQETQYF. As DNA, the CDR3 is TGTGCCTGGAATGAGGGGACCCAAGAGACCCAGTACTTC.

This chain links TRBV9 with TRBJ2-2, with TRBD2 identical over 7 bases. V dropped 4 bases and J dropped 6; count of bases not matched to a gene: 9. The germline V gene encodes CDR1 SGDLS and CDR2 YYNGEE. The CDR3 spans 15 residues. CDR3 amino acids: CASSRGSVGAGELFF. CDR3 in DNA: TGTGCCAGCAGCCGCGGGAGCGTTGGTGCCGGGGAGCTGTTTTTT.

V and J are TRBV23-1 and TRBJ2-3; TRBD2 might be the D (6 bases). TRBV23-1 is an open reading frame, and its role is uncertain. CDR3 length: 17 amino acids. Trimming removed 0 bases from V and 2 bases from J, with 15 bases in between. CDR3 region: CASSQSGEGGFTDTQYF. The CDR3 DNA follows: TGCGCCAGCAGTCAATCTGGTGAGGGAGGATTCACAGATACGCAGTATTTT.

This chain links TRBV4-3 with TRBJ2-6; D unclear. With 2 bases removed from V and 2 bases from J, the gap between germline ends came to 13 bases. Germline CDR1 reads LGHNA; CDR2 reads YSLEER. The CDR3 sequence is 17 residues long. Here the CDR3 reads CASSQRLDGTGANVLTF. In DNA form, the CDR3 reads TGCGCCAGCAGCCAACGGCTGGACGGTACTGGGGCCAACGTCCTGACTTTC.

This clone was counted only a few times. The chain couples TRBV6-5 to TRBJ2-7; 9 bases fit TRBD1. V lost 5 bases and J lost 1; bases outside the gene matches: 3. CDR1 is MNHEY, CDR2 SVGAGI, per germline. The CDR3 contains 14 residues. CDR3 sequence: CASSKGQGSYEQYF. The CDR3 nucleotides read TGTGCCAGCAGTAAGGGACAGGGATCCTACGAGCAGTACTTC.